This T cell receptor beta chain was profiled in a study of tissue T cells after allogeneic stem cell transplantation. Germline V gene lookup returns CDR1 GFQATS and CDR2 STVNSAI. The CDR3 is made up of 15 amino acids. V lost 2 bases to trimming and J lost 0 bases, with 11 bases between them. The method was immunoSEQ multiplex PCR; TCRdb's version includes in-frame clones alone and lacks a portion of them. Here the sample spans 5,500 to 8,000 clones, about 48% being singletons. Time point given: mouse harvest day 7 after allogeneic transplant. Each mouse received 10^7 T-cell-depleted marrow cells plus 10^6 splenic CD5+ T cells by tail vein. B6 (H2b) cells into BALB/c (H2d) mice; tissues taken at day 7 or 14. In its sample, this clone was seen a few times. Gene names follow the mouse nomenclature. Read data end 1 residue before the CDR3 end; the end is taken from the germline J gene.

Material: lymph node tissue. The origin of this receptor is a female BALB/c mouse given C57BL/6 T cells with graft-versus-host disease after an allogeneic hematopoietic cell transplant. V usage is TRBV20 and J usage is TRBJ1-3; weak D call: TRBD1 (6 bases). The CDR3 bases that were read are TGTGGTGCTAGGACCGGGACAAATTCTGGAAATACGCTCTAT. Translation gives CGARTGTNSGNTLY. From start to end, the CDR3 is CGARTGTNSGNTLYF.